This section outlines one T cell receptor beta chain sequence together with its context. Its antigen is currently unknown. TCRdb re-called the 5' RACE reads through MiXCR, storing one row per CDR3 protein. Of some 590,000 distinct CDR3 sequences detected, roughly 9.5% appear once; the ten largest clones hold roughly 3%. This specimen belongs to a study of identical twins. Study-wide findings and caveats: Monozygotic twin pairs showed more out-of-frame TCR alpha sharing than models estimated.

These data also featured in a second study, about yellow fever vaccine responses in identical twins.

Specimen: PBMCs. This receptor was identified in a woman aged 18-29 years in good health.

The CDR3 region has the DNA TGCGCCAGCAGCTTAGGGCGAGACGCTGAAGCTTTCTTT. Its translation: CASSLGRDAEAFF. The J gene is TRBJ1-1, the V gene TRBV5-1; no definite D call. This CDR3 is built from 13 residues. Germline CDR1 SGHRS, CDR2 YFSETQ. The V and J ends lost 2 bases and 6 bases respectively, with 11 bases between them.